Listed below are T cell receptor beta chains from one sample, sequenced in a study of neoadjuvant anti-PD-1 for oral cavity cancer. Sequencing was performed with immunoSEQ multiplex PCR; in TCRdb, only in-frame clones are kept and a portion is missing. The profile shows just under 70,000 clones, 80% to 90% of them singletons. The source was PBMCs, collected after nivolumab (anti-PD-1) treatment. The receptors derive from a person between 40 and 80 years old with oral cavity squamous cell carcinoma. The CDR3 runs from the conserved cysteine through the conserved F or W. Fields, in order: D gene, J gene, clone size, V gene, CDR3 protein, CDR3 DNA. D genes are given only for firm matches. Only some rows state a clone size, as once, few, many or a class for expanded clones.

d_gene: .
j_gene: TRBJ2-3
abundance: .
v_gene: TRBV27
CDR3aa: CASSLLNPGADTQYF
CDR3nt: TGTGCCAGCAGTTTATTGAACCCTGGGGCAGATACGCAGTATTTT

d_gene: .
j_gene: TRBJ2-6
abundance: once
v_gene: TRBV9
CDR3aa: CASSVSSGANVLTF
CDR3nt: TGTGCCAGCAGCGTTTCCTCTGGGGCCAACGTCCTGACTTTC

d_gene: .
j_gene: TRBJ2-1
abundance: once
v_gene: TRBV4-1
CDR3aa: CASSVLWGEQFF
CDR3nt: TGCGCCAGCAGTGTTTTATGGGGGGAGCAGTTCTTC

d_gene: TRBD2
j_gene: TRBJ2-3
abundance: .
v_gene: TRBV9
CDR3aa: CASSVVGGRGLAVGEEDTQYF
CDR3nt: TGTGCCAGCAGCGTAGTGGGCGGTCGGGGACTAGCGGTAGGGGAAGAAGATACGCAGTATTTT

d_gene: TRBD1
j_gene: TRBJ1-4
abundance: few
v_gene: TRBV6-6
CDR3aa: CASSSGGSYEKLFF
CDR3nt: TGTGCCAGCAGTTCAGGGGGGAGTTATGAAAAACTGTTTTTT

d_gene: .
j_gene: TRBJ1-2
abundance: .
v_gene: TRBV27
CDR3aa: CASSSIMDYGYTF
CDR3nt: TGTGCCAGCAGTTCTATAATGGACTATGGCTACACCTTC

d_gene: .
j_gene: TRBJ2-3
abundance: few
v_gene: TRBV19
CDR3aa: CASSTRWSDTDTQYF
CDR3nt: TGTGCCAGTAGTACTCGATGGAGCGACACAGATACGCAGTATTTT

d_gene: TRBD1
j_gene: TRBJ2-1
abundance: .
v_gene: TRBV2
CDR3aa: CASTSDRGGNNEQFF
CDR3nt: TGTGCCAGCACCTCTGACAGGGGGGGAAACAATGAGCAGTTCTTC

d_gene: TRBD1
j_gene: TRBJ2-7
abundance: .
v_gene: TRBV19
CDR3aa: CASIGTGSIEQYF
CDR3nt: TGTGCCAGTATCGGGACAGGGTCCATCGAGCAGTACTTC

d_gene: .
j_gene: TRBJ2-2
abundance: .
v_gene: TRBV7-8
CDR3aa: CASSLRTAGTGELFF
CDR3nt: TGTGCCAGCAGCTTAAGGACAGCCGGCACCGGGGAGCTGTTTTTT

d_gene: .
j_gene: TRBJ1-2
abundance: .
v_gene: TRBV28
CDR3aa: CASSFPRGNYGYTF
CDR3nt: TGTGCCAGCAGTTTCCCTAGGGGAAACTATGGCTACACCTTC

d_gene: .
j_gene: TRBJ2-5
abundance: .
v_gene: TRBV11-1
CDR3aa: CASSFFGGQETQYF
CDR3nt: TGTGCCAGCAGTTTCTTCGGGGGCCAAGAGACCCAGTACTTC

d_gene: .
j_gene: TRBJ1-1
abundance: .
v_gene: TRBV5-4
CDR3aa: CASSLYTTGPDRAFF
CDR3nt: TGTGCCAGCAGCCTGTATACTACAGGACCGGATAGGGCTTTCTTT

d_gene: TRBD1
j_gene: TRBJ1-5
abundance: once
v_gene: TRBV30
CDR3aa: CAWSPGQGSQPQHF
CDR3nt: TGTGCCTGGAGTCCGGGACAGGGAAGTCAGCCCCAGCATTTT

d_gene: TRBD1
j_gene: TRBJ2-2
abundance: .
v_gene: TRBV6-6
CDR3aa: CASSTRGPTGELFF
CDR3nt: TGTGCCAGCAGTACCAGGGGGCCAACCGGGGAGCTGTTTTTT

d_gene: .
j_gene: TRBJ2-3
abundance: .
v_gene: TRBV18
CDR3aa: CASSPTRPLEADTQYF
CDR3nt: TGTGCCAGCTCACCAACGCGGCCTTTAGAGGCAGATACGCAGTATTTT

d_gene: .
j_gene: TRBJ1-1
abundance: .
v_gene: TRBV7-9
CDR3aa: CASTPGGNTEAFF
CDR3nt: TGTGCCAGCACCCCGGGGGGGAACACTGAAGCTTTCTTT

d_gene: .
j_gene: TRBJ1-1
abundance: few
v_gene: TRBV5-1
CDR3aa: CASSLVQQLF
CDR3nt: TGCGCCAGCAGCTTGGTCCAGCAACTCTTT

d_gene: TRBD2
j_gene: TRBJ2-3
abundance: .
v_gene: TRBV5-6
CDR3aa: CASSRGSGRAGTDTQYF
CDR3nt: TGTGCCAGCAGTCGCGGTAGCGGGAGGGCCGGGACAGATACGCAGTATTTT

d_gene: TRBD2
j_gene: TRBJ2-1
abundance: .
v_gene: TRBV29-1
CDR3aa: CSVEGLAGDEQFF
CDR3nt: TGCAGCGTTGAAGGGCTAGCGGGGGATGAGCAGTTCTTC

d_gene: TRBD1
j_gene: TRBJ2-1
abundance: .
v_gene: TRBV29-1
CDR3aa: CSVEKGQGGEQFF
CDR3nt: TGCAGCGTTGAAAAGGGACAGGGAGGTGAGCAGTTCTTC

d_gene: .
j_gene: TRBJ2-3
abundance: .
v_gene: TRBV9
CDR3aa: CVSSPHTDTQYF
CDR3nt: TGTGTCAGCAGCCCCCACACAGATACGCAGTATTTT

d_gene: .
j_gene: TRBJ2-2
abundance: .
v_gene: TRBV19
CDR3aa: CASSTGLPTGELFF
CDR3nt: TGTGCCAGTAGTACGGGACTCCCGACCGGGGAGCTGTTTTTT

d_gene: .
j_gene: TRBJ2-1
abundance: .
v_gene: TRBV4-1
CDR3aa: CASSQGPASSYNEQFF
CDR3nt: TGCGCCAGCAGCCAAGGTCCCGCGAGCTCCTACAATGAGCAGTTCTTC

d_gene: .
j_gene: TRBJ1-4
abundance: .
v_gene: TRBV28
CDR3aa: CASSRGAEKLFF
CDR3nt: TGTGCCAGCAGTCGCGGGGCCGAAAAACTGTTTTTT

d_gene: TRBD2
j_gene: TRBJ2-7
abundance: .
v_gene: TRBV14
CDR3aa: CASSQELAGFYEQYF
CDR3nt: TGTGCCAGCAGCCAAGAACTAGCGGGGTTTTACGAGCAGTACTTC

d_gene: .
j_gene: TRBJ1-2
abundance: .
v_gene: TRBV29-1
CDR3aa: CSVENRDGNYGYTF
CDR3nt: TGCAGCGTGGAAAACAGGGACGGCAACTATGGCTACACCTTC

d_gene: TRBD2
j_gene: TRBJ2-1
abundance: .
v_gene: TRBV7-2
CDR3aa: CASSLVTSGGLYNEQFF
CDR3nt: TGTGCCAGCAGCTTAGTTACTAGCGGGGGACTTTACAATGAGCAGTTCTTC

d_gene: TRBD1
j_gene: TRBJ1-2
abundance: .
v_gene: TRBV6-1
CDR3aa: CVSSAEQGYGYGYTF
CDR3nt: TGTGTCAGCAGTGCAGAACAGGGGTATGGCTATGGCTACACCTTC

d_gene: .
j_gene: TRBJ1-5
abundance: .
v_gene: TRBV28
CDR3aa: CASSVTLGGNQPQHF
CDR3nt: TGTGCCAGCAGTGTAACCCTCGGAGGGAATCAGCCCCAGCATTTT

d_gene: .
j_gene: TRBJ2-5
abundance: .
v_gene: TRBV27
CDR3aa: CASSLRSDGAQYF
CDR3nt: TGTGCCAGCAGTTTAAGGTCGGACGGGGCCCAGTACTTC

d_gene: TRBD1
j_gene: TRBJ1-2
abundance: .
v_gene: TRBV5-8
CDR3aa: CASSWGQPNYGYTF
CDR3nt: TGTGCCAGCAGCTGGGGACAGCCCAACTATGGCTACACCTTC

d_gene: TRBD1
j_gene: TRBJ2-3
abundance: .
v_gene: TRBV5-1
CDR3aa: CASSTGQGSSDTQYF
CDR3nt: TGCGCCAGCAGCACCGGACAGGGATCATCAGATACGCAGTATTTT

d_gene: .
j_gene: TRBJ1-2
abundance: .
v_gene: TRBV9
CDR3aa: CASSVAGDYGYTF
CDR3nt: TGTGCCAGCAGCGTAGCCGGGGACTATGGCTACACCTTC

d_gene: .
j_gene: TRBJ1-5
abundance: .
v_gene: TRBV6-6
CDR3aa: CASSPVGNQPQHF
CDR3nt: TGTGCCAGCAGTCCGGTAGGAAATCAGCCCCAGCATTTT

d_gene: .
j_gene: TRBJ1-1
abundance: .
v_gene: TRBV4-1
CDR3aa: CASSQVRQGMNTEAFF
CDR3nt: TGCGCCAGCAGCCAAGTGAGGCAGGGGATGAACACTGAAGCTTTCTTT

d_gene: .
j_gene: TRBJ2-7
abundance: once
v_gene: TRBV14
CDR3aa: CASSQETASYEQYF
CDR3nt: TGTGCCAGCAGCCAAGAAACAGCGTCCTACGAGCAGTACTTC

d_gene: TRBD2
j_gene: TRBJ2-1
abundance: .
v_gene: TRBV29-1
CDR3aa: CSVDSLAGVNEQFF
CDR3nt: TGCAGCGTTGATAGTCTAGCGGGAGTAAATGAGCAGTTCTTC

d_gene: .
j_gene: TRBJ2-1
abundance: .
v_gene: TRBV18
CDR3aa: CASSPPSLGDEQFF
CDR3nt: TGTGCCAGCTCACCACCGAGTCTCGGGGATGAGCAGTTCTTC

d_gene: TRBD1
j_gene: TRBJ1-1
abundance: .
v_gene: TRBV25-1
CDR3aa: CASSGTGAVFF
CDR3nt: TGTGCCAGCAGTGGAACAGGGGCAGTTTTCTTT

d_gene: .
j_gene: TRBJ1-1
abundance: .
v_gene: TRBV6-1
CDR3aa: CASSTGSSNTEAFF
CDR3nt: TGTGCCAGCAGTACAGGGAGCTCGAACACTGAAGCTTTCTTT

d_gene: TRBD1
j_gene: TRBJ2-7
abundance: once
v_gene: TRBV6-5
CDR3aa: CASSRARDSSYEQYF
CDR3nt: TGTGCCAGCAGTCGGGCCCGGGACAGTTCCTACGAGCAGTACTTC

d_gene: .
j_gene: TRBJ2-2
abundance: .
v_gene: TRBV5-6
CDR3aa: CASSLRQGLTGELFF
CDR3nt: TGTGCCAGCAGCTTGAGGCAGGGGTTGACCGGGGAGCTGTTTTTT

d_gene: TRBD2
j_gene: TRBJ2-3
abundance: .
v_gene: TRBV5-1
CDR3aa: CASSLGAGGGDTQYF
CDR3nt: TGCGCCAGCAGCTTGGGGGCGGGAGGAGGCGATACGCAGTATTTT

d_gene: TRBD1
j_gene: TRBJ2-7
abundance: few
v_gene: TRBV19
CDR3aa: CASSIRDRGTYEQYF
CDR3nt: TGTGCCAGTAGTATCCGGGACAGGGGTACCTACGAGCAGTACTTC

d_gene: .
j_gene: TRBJ2-1
abundance: .
v_gene: TRBV7-3
CDR3aa: CASSLDSYNEQFF
CDR3nt: TGTGCCAGCAGCCTGGACTCTTACAATGAGCAGTTCTTC

d_gene: .
j_gene: TRBJ1-2
abundance: .
v_gene: TRBV6-5
CDR3aa: CASSYGGNYGYTF
CDR3nt: TGTGCCAGCAGTTACGGGGGAAACTATGGCTACACCTTC

d_gene: .
j_gene: TRBJ2-2
abundance: .
v_gene: TRBV12-5
CDR3aa: CASGLDGTGELFF
CDR3nt: TGTGCTAGTGGTTTGGACGGTACCGGGGAGCTGTTTTTT

d_gene: .
j_gene: TRBJ2-7
abundance: .
v_gene: TRBV28
CDR3aa: CASSLAGGQSYEQYF
CDR3nt: TGTGCCAGCAGTTTAGCCGGGGGGCAAAGCTACGAGCAGTACTTC

d_gene: .
j_gene: TRBJ2-1
abundance: .
v_gene: TRBV19
CDR3aa: CASSLPGSSYNEQFF
CDR3nt: TGTGCCAGTAGTTTACCAGGGAGCTCCTACAATGAGCAGTTCTTC

d_gene: .
j_gene: TRBJ2-1
abundance: .
v_gene: TRBV14
CDR3aa: CASSHKDRAYNEQFF
CDR3nt: TGTGCCAGCAGCCATAAGGACAGAGCCTACAATGAGCAGTTCTTC

d_gene: .
j_gene: TRBJ2-3
abundance: .
v_gene: TRBV9
CDR3aa: CASSAAPGGATDTQYF
CDR3nt: TGTGCCAGCAGCGCCGCCCCAGGAGGGGCCACAGATACGCAGTATTTT